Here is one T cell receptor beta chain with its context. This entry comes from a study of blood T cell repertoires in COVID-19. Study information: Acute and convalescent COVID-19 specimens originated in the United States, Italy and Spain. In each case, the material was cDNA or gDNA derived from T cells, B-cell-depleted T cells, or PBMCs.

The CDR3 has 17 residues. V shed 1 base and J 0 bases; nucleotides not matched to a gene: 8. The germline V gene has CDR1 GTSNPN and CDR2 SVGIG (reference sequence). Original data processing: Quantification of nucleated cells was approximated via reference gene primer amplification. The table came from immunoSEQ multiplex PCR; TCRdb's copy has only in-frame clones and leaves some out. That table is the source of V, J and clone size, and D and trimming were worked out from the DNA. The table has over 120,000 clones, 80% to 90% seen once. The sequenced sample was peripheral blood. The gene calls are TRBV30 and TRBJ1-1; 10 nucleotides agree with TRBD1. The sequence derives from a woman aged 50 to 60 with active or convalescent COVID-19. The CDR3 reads CAWSADRGRGMNTEAFF. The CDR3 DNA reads TGTGCCTGGAGTGCCGACAGGGGGCGAGGGATGAACACTGAAGCTTTCTTT.